One sample yielded the 11 T cell receptor beta chains listed below, sequenced in a study of T cell repertoires in cytomegalovirus infection. Their antigens remain unidentified. Each CDR3 protein gets one entry after TCRdb re-called the reads with MiXCR. The sample has tens of thousands of distinct CDR3 sequences; roughly 20% are singletons. Sequencing was carried out using PBMCs, sequenced either directly or after in vitro stimulation (not recorded which). The source is a human donor in good health (CMV status not recorded). Some clones in this sample may be carry-over from other donors' samples.

This clonotype was seen a few times. The chain carries TRBV7-9 and TRBJ1-2, with D uncertain. The CDR3 spans 14 residues. V shed 5 bases and J shed 2 bases, with 12 bases lying between them. CDR1 and CDR2 (germline): SEHNR, FQNEAQ (reference sequence). This CDR3 reads CASSPEVQNYGYTF. For the CDR3, the DNA is TGTGCCAGCAGCCCAGAAGTCCAGAACTATGGCTACACCTTC.

This clonotype was recorded at least ten times. The chain couples TRBV7-2 to TRBJ1-1; D is ambiguous. The CDR3 totals 15 residues. Germline V lookup: CDR1 SGHTA, CDR2 FQGNSA. V was cut by 0 bases and J by 3 bases, with 11 bases left in between. DNA for the CDR3: TGTGCCAGCAGCTTAGCCCTACCCGGGGACACTGAAGCTTTCTTT. This encodes CASSLALPGDTEAFF. The complete variable domain, with remaining parts taken from reference TRBV7-2 and TRBJ1-1, reads GAGVSQSPSNKVTEKGKDVELRCDPISGHTALYWYRQSLGQGLEFLIYFQGNSAPDKSGLPSDRFSAERTGGSVSTLTIQRTQQEDSAVYLCASSLALPGDTEAFFGQGTRLTVV.

This clonotype has ten or more counts. The chain is built from TRBV12-3 or TRBV12-4 and TRBJ2-5, with TRBD2 as a possible D gene (5 bases). Trimming took off 5 bases at V and 7 bases at J, with 14 bases between the two ends. This CDR3 contains 13 residues. CDR3 DNA sequence: TGTGCCAGCAGTCGGGGAATCGGAGCGACCCAGTACTTC. The encoded protein is CASSRGIGATQYF.

This chain connects TRBV5-4 to TRBJ1-2; D possibly corresponds to TRBD1 (5 bases). Germline-derived CDR1 and CDR2 are SGHNT and YYREEE (reference sequence). V was shortened by 4 bases and J by 5 bases, with 9 bases between the two germline ends. The CDR3 runs 12 residues. CDR3 in DNA: TGTGCCAGCAGCACAGACAGATATGGCTACACCTTC. Its translation is CASSTDRYGYTF.

This rearrangement joins TRBV27 to TRBJ2-1; TRBD2 agrees at 7 bases. CDR1 MNHEY and CDR2 SMNVEV come from the germline V gene (reference sequence). This CDR3 spans 15 amino acids. V dropped 10 bases and J dropped 2; count of bases not matched to a gene: 11. CDR3 sequence reads: CATSRLAQTYNEQFF. The CDR3 DNA follows: TGTGCCACCTCTCGACTAGCCCAGACCTACAATGAGCAGTTCTTC.

This clonotype occurred a few times. V and J are TRBV10-3 and TRBJ2-1; possible D gene TRBD1, 5 bases. The length of the CDR3 is 16 residues. Trimming left V 0 bases short and J 3 bases short, with 12 bases between. CDR1 ENHRY and CDR2 SYGVKD come from the germline V gene. CDR3 residues: CAISESMAGNYNEQFF. CDR3 sequence (DNA): TGTGCCATCAGTGAGTCGATGGCAGGGAACTACAATGAGCAGTTCTTC.

Relative to its sample, this clonotype is medium-sized. This chain joins TRBV7-2 and TRBJ2-7, with D unresolved. Germline V gene data show CDR1 as SGHTA and CDR2 as FQGNSA. The CDR3 has 10 residues. The germline V and J ends were trimmed by 3 bases and 3 bases, with 0 bases remaining between them. The CDR3 protein is CASSFYEQYF. For the CDR3, the DNA is TGTGCCAGCAGCTTCTACGAGCAGTACTTC.

This clonotype was recorded at least ten times. This chain uses TRBV7-2 with TRBJ2-3, with D perhaps given as TRBD1 or TRBD2 (5 bases each). V was trimmed by 5 bases and J by 1 base, leaving 10 bases between them. The CDR3 has 14 amino acids. CDR1 SGHTA and CDR2 FQGNSA come from the germline V gene. CDR3 amino acids: CASSPRDRTDTQYF. In nucleotides, the CDR3 is TGTGCCAGCAGCCCTCGGGACCGCACAGATACGCAGTATTTT.

This clonotype was seen only once. The J gene is TRBJ1-2, the V gene TRBV10-3, with D possibly TRBD1 on 6 matching bases. The CDR3 length is 12 residues. Trimming took 0 bases from V and 8 from J, leaving 7 bases between them. Germline loops: CDR1 ENHRY, CDR2 SYGVKD. Written as DNA, the CDR3 is TGTGCCATCAGTGAGTCGACAGGAGGCTACACCTTC. Amino acids: CAISESTGGYTF.

This clonotype was recorded many times. This chain joins TRBV4-1 and TRBJ2-5; TRBD1 might be the D (5 bases). The CDR3 covers 15 residues. V shed 4 bases and J shed 2 bases, with 14 bases lying between them. The V gene's germline CDR1 is MGHRA and CDR2 YSYEKL. CDR3: CASSPGWGGQETQYF. DNA of the CDR3: TGCGCCAGCAGCCCCGGGTGGGGCGGACAAGAGACCCAGTACTTC.

The DNA for the CDR3 is TGTGCCAGCAGCGTCAGGGTCGTGGGCTACACCTTC. Its protein product is CASSVRVVGYTF. This chain uses TRBV2 with TRBJ1-2, with D possibly TRBD1 on 5 matching bases. The CDR3 runs 12 residues. The germline gives CDR1 SNHLY, CDR2 FYNNEI. Trimming removed 6 bases at V and 8 bases at J, with 13 bases between.